These T cell receptor beta chains were read from a single sample in a study of OX40 agonist ivuxolimab in advanced cancers. Profiled with immunoSEQ multiplex PCR; TCRdb holds only in-frame clones, not every one. Of approximately 160,000 clones in the sample, 94% were seen once. The sequences come from CD4+ or CD8+ T cells sorted from blood, collected in a trial of the OX40 agonist ivuxolimab. Every receptor here comes from an adult with an advanced solid tumor such as melanoma, head and neck, liver or kidney cancer. Each CDR3 is given with its conserved first and last residue. The D gene is left open where the match is weak. The size of a clone is reported for some rows only, either as once, few or many, or as a class for expanded clones.

D	J	length	size	V	DNA	CDR3
.	TRBJ1-2	14	.	TRBV7-2	TGTGCCAGCAGCTTGGCGCGGGCTAACTATGGCTACACCTTC	CASSLARANYGYTF
.	TRBJ1-3	16	.	TRBV9	TGTGCCAGCAGCGTAGACCCCGGCCACTCCGGAAACACCATATATTTT	CASSVDPGHSGNTIYF
.	TRBJ1-4	15	.	TRBV9	TGTGCCAGCAGCGTAGACGGGGGGCAGAGGGAAAAACTGTTTTTT	CASSVDGGQREKLFF
TRBD2	TRBJ2-7	16	.	TRBV9	TGTGCCAGCAGCGACGGACTAGCGGGGGGGCTGGCCGAGCAGTACTTC	CASSDGLAGGLAEQYF
TRBD2	TRBJ2-2	15	once	TRBV19	TGTGCCAGTAGATCGGGGGGACCGAACACCGGGGAGCTGTTTTTT	CASRSGGPNTGELFF
.	TRBJ2-6	18	.	TRBV7-2	TGTGCCAGCAGCTTAGTAGGGTTGGGGTACTCTGGGGCCAACGTCCTGACTTTC	CASSLVGLGYSGANVLTF
.	TRBJ1-2	14	.	TRBV7-9	TGTGCCAGCTTGACGGGGGGAAATAACTATGGCTACACCTTC	CASLTGGNNYGYTF
.	TRBJ1-1	14	.	TRBV19	TGTGCCAGTAGCCCGAGGGGAAAGGACACTGAAGCTTTCTTT	CASSPRGKDTEAFF
.	TRBJ1-3	15	.	TRBV18	TGTGCCAGCTCGTTGACAGGTTACTCTGGAAACACCATATATTTT	CASSLTGYSGNTIYF
TRBD1	TRBJ2-2	14	once	TRBV2	TGTGCCAGCAGTGGGACAGGGCCCACCGGGGAGCTGTTTTTT	CASSGTGPTGELFF
TRBD2	TRBJ2-3	20	.	TRBV18	TGTGCCAGCTCACCTCTGGCTTTGAAGACTAGCGGGGACCGCACAGATACGCAGTATTTT	CASSPLALKTSGDRTDTQYF
.	TRBJ2-5	14	.	TRBV28	TGTGCCAGCAGGGGTGCAGGGGCTAGGGAGACCCAGTACTTC	CASRGAGARETQYF
TRBD2	TRBJ2-2	21	.	TRBV5-1	TGCGCCAGCAGCTTGACAATGAGGACTAGCGGGGGGAGCACGAACACCGGGGAGCTGTTTTTT	CASSLTMRTSGGSTNTGELFF
TRBD1	TRBJ1-2	14	.	TRBV9	TGTGCCAGCAGCGTAGCGGGACAGGGAGATGGCTACACCTTC	CASSVAGQGDGYTF
TRBD1	TRBJ1-2	14	few	TRBV6-5	TGTGCCAGCAGTTTACAGGACAGGGGATATGGCTACACCTTC	CASSLQDRGYGYTF
TRBD1	TRBJ1-2	16	.	TRBV2	TGTGCCAGCAGTGAAGCGGGGGGACAGGGGTCCTATGGCTACACCTTC	CASSEAGGQGSYGYTF
TRBD1	TRBJ2-7	15	.	TRBV30	TGTGCCTGGAGTCCCCGGGACAGGGTTTTCTACGAGCAGTACTTC	CAWSPRDRVFYEQYF
.	TRBJ2-5	17	.	TRBV7-9	TGTGCCAGCAGCCCGACCCGGGACTCGCTTGTCCAGGAGACCCAGTACTTC	CASSPTRDSLVQETQYF
.	TRBJ2-7	15	.	TRBV2	TGTGCCAGCGGGCTTGAAAGGGGGGCTGGATACGAGCAGTACTTC	CASGLERGAGYEQYF
.	TRBJ1-2	12	few	TRBV27	TGTGCCAGCAGTCCCGCAGGTTATGGCTACACCTTC	CASSPAGYGYTF
.	TRBJ1-3	12	.	TRBV30	TGTGCCTGGAGACAGGGCGGAAATACCATATATTTT	CAWRQGGNTIYF
TRBD2	TRBJ2-7	16	.	TRBV2	TGTGCCAGCAGTGAAGCGTGGGGGGGGACGTCCTACGAGCAGTACTTC	CASSEAWGGTSYEQYF
.	TRBJ1-5	13	once	TRBV11-2	TGTGCCAGCAGCTTTGCAGGGGATCAGCCCCAGCATTTT	CASSFAGDQPQHF
TRBD1	TRBJ1-2	19	.	TRBV5-1	TGCGCCAGCAGCTTGGTAGAGGGACAGGGGAACGAAGGAGACTATGGCTACACCTTC	CASSLVEGQGNEGDYGYTF
.	TRBJ1-1	14	.	TRBV5-4	TGTGCCAGCAGCTATGTCTCCAGGAGCACTGAAGCTTTCTTT	CASSYVSRSTEAFF
.	TRBJ2-3	13	.	TRBV25-1	TGTGCCAGCTTGAGGCCCCAGACAGATACGCAGTATTTT	CASLRPQTDTQYF
.	TRBJ1-2	12	.	TRBV6-1	TGTGCCAGCAGTGAAGCGCGACCTGCCTACACCTTC	CASSEARPAYTF
.	TRBJ2-1	14	.	TRBV11-2	TGTGCCAGCAGCTTAGATCTCATTTACAATGAGCAGTTCTTC	CASSLDLIYNEQFF
.	TRBJ2-1	13	.	TRBV7-3	TGTGCCAGCAGCTTTGGGGCTAACAATGAGCAGTTCTTC	CASSFGANNEQFF
.	TRBJ2-3	15	.	TRBV5-4	TGTGCCAGCAGCTTGGGCAGGGGTAGCACAGATACGCAGTATTTT	CASSLGRGSTDTQYF
TRBD1	TRBJ2-7	16	.	TRBV6-5	TGTGCCAGCAGTTACTCGTCGGGACAGGGGAACTACGAGCAGTACTTC	CASSYSSGQGNYEQYF
TRBD2	TRBJ2-7	15	.	TRBV5-1	TGCGCCAGCAGCTTGCCCGGGAGGAGCTCCTACGAGCAGTACTTC	CASSLPGRSSYEQYF
.	TRBJ1-5	14	.	TRBV6-5	TGTGCCAGCAGTTACGGGGGAAACGGTCAGCCCCAGCATTTT	CASSYGGNGQPQHF